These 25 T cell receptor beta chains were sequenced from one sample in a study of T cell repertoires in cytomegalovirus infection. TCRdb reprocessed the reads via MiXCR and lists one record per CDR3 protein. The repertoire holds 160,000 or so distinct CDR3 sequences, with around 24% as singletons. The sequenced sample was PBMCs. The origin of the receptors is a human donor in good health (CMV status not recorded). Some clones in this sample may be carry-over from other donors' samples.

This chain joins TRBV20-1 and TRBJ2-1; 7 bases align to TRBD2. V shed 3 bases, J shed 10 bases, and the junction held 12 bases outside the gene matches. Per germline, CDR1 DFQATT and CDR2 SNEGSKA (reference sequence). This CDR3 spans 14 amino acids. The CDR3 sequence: CSARGRGSIGEQFF. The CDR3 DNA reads TGCAGTGCTAGGGGGCGCGGGAGCATCGGCGAGCAGTTCTTC.

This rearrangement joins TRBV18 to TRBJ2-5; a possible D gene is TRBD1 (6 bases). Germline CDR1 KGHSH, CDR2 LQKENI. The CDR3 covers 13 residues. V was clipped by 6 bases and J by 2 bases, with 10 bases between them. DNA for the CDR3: TGTGCCAGCTCCCTTGGACAGCAAGAGACCCAGTACTTC. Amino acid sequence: CASSLGQQETQYF.

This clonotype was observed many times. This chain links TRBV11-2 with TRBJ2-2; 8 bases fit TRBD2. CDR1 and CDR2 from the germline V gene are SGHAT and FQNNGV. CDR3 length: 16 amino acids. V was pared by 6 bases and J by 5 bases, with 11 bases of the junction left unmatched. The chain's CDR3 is CASRPGGTFPTGELFF. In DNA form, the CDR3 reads TGTGCCAGCAGGCCGGGGGGGACTTTCCCGACCGGGGAGCTGTTTTTT.

The CDR3 bases are TGTGCCAGCAGTGAAGTGGGGGGGGGAGCCACCGGGGAGCTGTTTTTT. Translation gives CASSEVGGGATGELFF. V is TRBV2 and J is TRBJ2-2, with 7 positions matching TRBD2. This CDR3 has 16 amino acids. With 1 base clipped from V and 4 bases from J, the junction kept 6 bases outside the gene matches. Germline V gene data show CDR1 as SNHLY and CDR2 as FYNNEI.

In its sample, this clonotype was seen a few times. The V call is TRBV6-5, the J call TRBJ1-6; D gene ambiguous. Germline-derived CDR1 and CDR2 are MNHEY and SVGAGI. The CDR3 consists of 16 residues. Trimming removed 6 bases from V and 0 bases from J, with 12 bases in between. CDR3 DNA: TGTGCCAGCAGACACCTACAGAGCTCCTATAATTCACCCCTCCACTTT. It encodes CASRHLQSSYNSPLHF.

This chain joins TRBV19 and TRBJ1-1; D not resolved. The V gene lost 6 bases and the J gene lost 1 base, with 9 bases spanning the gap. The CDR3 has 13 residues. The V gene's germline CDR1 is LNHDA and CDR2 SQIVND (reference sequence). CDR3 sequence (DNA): TGTGCCAGTAGGGGAAATTGGAACACTGAAGCTTTCTTT. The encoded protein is CASRGNWNTEAFF.

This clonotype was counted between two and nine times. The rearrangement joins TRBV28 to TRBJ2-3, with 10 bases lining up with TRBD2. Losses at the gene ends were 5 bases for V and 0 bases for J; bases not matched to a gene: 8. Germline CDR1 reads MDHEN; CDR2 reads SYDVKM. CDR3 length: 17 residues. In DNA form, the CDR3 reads TGTGCCAGCAGTCTGTCTATAGCGGGAGGCAGCACAGATACGCAGTATTTT. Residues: CASSLSIAGGSTDTQYF.

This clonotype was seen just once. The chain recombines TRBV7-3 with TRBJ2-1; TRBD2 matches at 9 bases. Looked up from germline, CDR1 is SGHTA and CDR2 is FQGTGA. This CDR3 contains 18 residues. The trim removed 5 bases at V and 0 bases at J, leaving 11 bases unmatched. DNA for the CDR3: TGTGCCAGCAGCCACCGTGGTAGCGGGGGAATCTCCTACAATGAGCAGTTCTTC. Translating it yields CASSHRGSGGISYNEQFF.

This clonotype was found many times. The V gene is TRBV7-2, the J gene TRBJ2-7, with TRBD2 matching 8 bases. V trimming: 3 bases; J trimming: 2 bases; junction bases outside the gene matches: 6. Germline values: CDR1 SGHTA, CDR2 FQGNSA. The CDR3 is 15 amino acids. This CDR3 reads CASSFTGRAPYEQYF. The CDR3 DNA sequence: TGTGCCAGCAGCTTTACCGGGAGGGCTCCCTACGAGCAGTACTTC.

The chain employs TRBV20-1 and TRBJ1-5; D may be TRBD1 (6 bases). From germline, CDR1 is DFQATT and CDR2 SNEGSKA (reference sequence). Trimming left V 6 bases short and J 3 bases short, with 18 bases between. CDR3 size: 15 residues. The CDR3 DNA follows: TGCAGTGCGGTGCGGGGGCAGGGTCCCAATCAGCCCCAGCATTTT. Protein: CSAVRGQGPNQPQHF.

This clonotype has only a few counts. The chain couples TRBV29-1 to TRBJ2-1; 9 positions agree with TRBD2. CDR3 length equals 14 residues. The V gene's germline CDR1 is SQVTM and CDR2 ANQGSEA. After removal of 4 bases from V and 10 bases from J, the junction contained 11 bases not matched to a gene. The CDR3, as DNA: TGCAGCGTTGCCCGCACTGCGGGGGGGCACGAGCAGTTCTTC. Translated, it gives CSVARTAGGHEQFF.

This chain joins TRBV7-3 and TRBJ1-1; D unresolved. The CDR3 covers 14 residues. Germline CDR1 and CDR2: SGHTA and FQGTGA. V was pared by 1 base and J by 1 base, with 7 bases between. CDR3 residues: CASSLRCSNTEAFF. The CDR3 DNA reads TGTGCCAGCAGCTTAAGGTGCTCGAACACTGAAGCTTTCTTT.

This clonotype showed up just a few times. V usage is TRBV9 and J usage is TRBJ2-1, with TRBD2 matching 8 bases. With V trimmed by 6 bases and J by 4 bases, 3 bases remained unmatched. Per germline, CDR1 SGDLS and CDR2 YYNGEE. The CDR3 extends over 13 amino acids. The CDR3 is CASTGGSYNEQFF. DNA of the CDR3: TGTGCCAGCACGGGGGGGTCGTACAATGAGCAGTTCTTC.

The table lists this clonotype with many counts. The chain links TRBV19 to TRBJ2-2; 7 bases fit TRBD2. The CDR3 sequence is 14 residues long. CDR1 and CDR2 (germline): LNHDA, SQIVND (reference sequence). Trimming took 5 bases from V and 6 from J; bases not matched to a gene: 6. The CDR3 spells CASSAAAGPGELFF. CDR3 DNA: TGTGCCAGTAGTGCAGCAGCGGGACCCGGGGAGCTGTTTTTT.

DNA of the CDR3: TGTGCCAGTAGTATAGAGGCAGGGGGCGAAGAGACCCAGTACTTC. Protein: CASSIEAGGEETQYF. The chain joins TRBV19 to TRBJ2-5; 8 bases agree with TRBD1. This CDR3 is 15 amino acids long. Germline V gene sequence: CDR1 LNHDA, CDR2 SQIVND (reference sequence). V shed 0 bases and J 3 bases; nucleotides not matched to a gene: 3. The full variable domain, its missing parts supplied by reference TRBV19 and TRBJ2-5, is DGGITQSPKYLFRKEGQNVTLSCEQNLNHDAMYWYRQDPGQGLRLIYYSQIVNDFQKGDIAEGYSVSREKKESFPLTVTSAQKNPTAFYLCASSIEAGGEETQYFGPGTRLLVL.

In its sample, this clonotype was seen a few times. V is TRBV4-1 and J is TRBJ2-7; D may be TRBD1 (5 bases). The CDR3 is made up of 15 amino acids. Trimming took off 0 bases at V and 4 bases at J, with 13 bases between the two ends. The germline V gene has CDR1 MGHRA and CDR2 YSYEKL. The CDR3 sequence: CASSQERGPIYEQYF. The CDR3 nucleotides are TGCGCCAGCAGCCAAGAAAGGGGCCCCATTTACGAGCAGTACTTC.

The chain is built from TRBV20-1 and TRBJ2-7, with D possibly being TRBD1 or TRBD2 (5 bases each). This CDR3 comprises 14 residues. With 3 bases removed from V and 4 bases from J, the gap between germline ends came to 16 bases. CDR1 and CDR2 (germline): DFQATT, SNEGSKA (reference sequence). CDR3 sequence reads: CSASRDRAPYEQYF. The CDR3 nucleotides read TGCAGTGCTAGCCGGGACCGAGCGCCGTACGAGCAGTACTTC.

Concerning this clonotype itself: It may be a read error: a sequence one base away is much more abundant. The CDR3 protein is CASSLENTIYF. In DNA, the CDR3 is TGTGCCAGCAGCTTAGAAAACACCATATATTTT. This chain joins TRBV7-9 and TRBJ1-3; D is uncertain. Germline V CDR1 and CDR2: SEHNR, FQNEAQ (reference sequence). The CDR3 consists of 11 residues. V lost 1 base and J lost 6, with 1 base in between.

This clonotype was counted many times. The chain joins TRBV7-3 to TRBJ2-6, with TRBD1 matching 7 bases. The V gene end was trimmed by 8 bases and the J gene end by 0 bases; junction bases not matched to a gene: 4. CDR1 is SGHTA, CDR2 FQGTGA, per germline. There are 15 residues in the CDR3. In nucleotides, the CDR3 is TGTGCCAGCGGCTACAGGGGCTCTGGGGCCAACGTCCTGACTTTC. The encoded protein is CASGYRGSGANVLTF.

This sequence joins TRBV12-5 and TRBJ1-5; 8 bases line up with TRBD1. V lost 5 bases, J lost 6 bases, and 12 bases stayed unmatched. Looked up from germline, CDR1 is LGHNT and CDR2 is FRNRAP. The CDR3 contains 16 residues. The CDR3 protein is CASGHPGTGGFQPQHF. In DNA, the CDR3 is TGTGCTAGTGGTCATCCCGGGACAGGTGGTTTTCAGCCCCAGCATTTT.

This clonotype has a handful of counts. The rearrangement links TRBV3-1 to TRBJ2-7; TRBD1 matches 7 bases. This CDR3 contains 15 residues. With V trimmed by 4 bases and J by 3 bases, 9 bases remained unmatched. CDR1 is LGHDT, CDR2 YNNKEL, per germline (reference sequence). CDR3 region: CASSPWTGGFYEQYF. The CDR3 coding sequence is TGTGCCAGCAGCCCCTGGACAGGCGGTTTCTACGAGCAGTACTTC.

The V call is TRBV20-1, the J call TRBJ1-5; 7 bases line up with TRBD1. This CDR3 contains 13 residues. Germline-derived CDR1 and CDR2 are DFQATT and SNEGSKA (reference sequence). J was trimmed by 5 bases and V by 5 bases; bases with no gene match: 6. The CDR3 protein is CSALDRVDQPQHF. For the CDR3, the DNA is TGCAGTGCTCTTGACAGGGTGGATCAGCCCCAGCATTTT.

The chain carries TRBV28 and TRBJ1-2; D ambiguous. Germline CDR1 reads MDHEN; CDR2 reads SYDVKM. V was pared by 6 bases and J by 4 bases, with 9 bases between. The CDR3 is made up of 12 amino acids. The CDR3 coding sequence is TGTGCCAGCAGGCTGAGTCCCTATGGCTACACCTTC. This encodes CASRLSPYGYTF.

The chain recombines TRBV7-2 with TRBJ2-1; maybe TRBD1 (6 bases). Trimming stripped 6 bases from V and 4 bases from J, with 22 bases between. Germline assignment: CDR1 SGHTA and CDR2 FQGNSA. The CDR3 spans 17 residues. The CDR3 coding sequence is TGTGCCAGCAGTAACACGATACAGGGACGGAATTACAATGAGCAGTTCTTC. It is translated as CASSNTIQGRNYNEQFF.

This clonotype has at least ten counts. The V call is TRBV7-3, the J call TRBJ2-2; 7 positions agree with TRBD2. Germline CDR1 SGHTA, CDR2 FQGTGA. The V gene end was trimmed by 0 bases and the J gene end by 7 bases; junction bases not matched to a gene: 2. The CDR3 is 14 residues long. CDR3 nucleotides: TGTGCCAGCAGCTTAACCGGACTAGTCGGGGAGCTGTTTTTT. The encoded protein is CASSLTGLVGELFF. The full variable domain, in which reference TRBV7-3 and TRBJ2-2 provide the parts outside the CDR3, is GAGVSQTPSNKVTEKGKYVELRCDPISGHTALYWYRQSLGQGPEFLIYFQGTGAADDSGLPNDRFFAVRPEGSVSTLKIQRTERGDSAVYLCASSLTGLVGELFFGEGSRLTVL.